These 18 T cell receptor beta chains originate from one sample sequenced in a study of T cells after posttransplantation cyclophosphamide. The table came from immunoSEQ multiplex PCR; TCRdb's copy has only in-frame clones and leaves some out. The table lists about 5,700 clones, with no singletons. A marrow graft followed busulfan-fludarabine conditioning, with cyclophosphamide on days +3 and +4. Sequencing was performed on PBMCs, taken approximately 400 days after allogeneic stem cell transplant with posttransplant cyclophosphamide. The source of these receptors is a male patient between 60 and 69 years old who received an allogeneic stem cell transplant from a related donor, was CMV-positive, and had acute GVHD only. Some T cells may possibly be graft donor cells.

This clone was observed many times. This rearrangement joins TRBV7-8 to TRBJ1-1; no firm D call. V was pared by 5 bases and J by 8 bases, with 15 bases between. CDR3 length equals 13 residues. Per germline, CDR1 SGHVS and CDR2 FQNEAQ. CDR3 coding DNA: TGTGCCAGCAGCCCCCGGGTCCCTTCAGAAGCTTTCTTT. Translating gives CASSPRVPSEAFF.

The sample holds many counts of this clone. The CDR3 loop is CASSSGTGVHETQYF. CDR3 DNA: TGTGCCAGCAGCTCCGGGACAGGGGTTCATGAGACCCAGTACTTC. The V and J genes are TRBV7-3 and TRBJ2-5, with 10 nucleotides matching TRBD1. CDR3 length: 15 amino acids. CDR1 is SGHTA and CDR2 is FQGTGA in the germline V gene. The trim removed 4 bases at V and 5 bases at J, leaving 7 bases unmatched. The variable domain in full, with the rest retrieved from reference TRBV7-3 and TRBJ2-5, is GAGVSQTPSNKVTEKGKYVELRCDPISGHTALYWYRQSLGQGPEFLIYFQGTGAADDSGLPNDRFFAVRPEGSVSTLKIQRTERGDSAVYLCASSSGTGVHETQYFGPGTRLLVL.

This clone occurred many times. The CDR3 reads CASSLGQRSSYNEQFF. DNA for the CDR3: TGCGCCAGCAGCTTGGGACAGCGCTCGTCCTACAATGAGCAGTTCTTC. The chain joins TRBV5-1 to TRBJ2-1, with D possibly being TRBD1 (5 bases). Germline CDR1 SGHRS, CDR2 YFSETQ. The CDR3 contains 16 residues. V was shortened by 0 bases and J by 1 base, with 11 bases between the two germline ends.

Many counts were recorded for this clone. The rearrangement joins TRBV2 to TRBJ1-2, with a tentative D call TRBD1 (5 bases). Germline CDR1 reads SNHLY; CDR2 reads FYNNEI. The CDR3 sequence is 14 residues long. With 7 bases removed from V and 0 bases from J, the gap between germline ends came to 12 bases. The CDR3 DNA reads as TGTGCCAGCAAGGGACTGATAGCTAACTATGGCTACACCTTC. It codes for CASKGLIANYGYTF.

This clone was detected ten times or more. V is TRBV23-1 and J is TRBJ2-1; the D is unclear. TRBV23-1 is assigned to the ORF class and has an uncertain function. Trimming shortened V by 4 bases and J by 6 bases, and 28 bases separated the two germline ends. The CDR3 loop spans 19 amino acids. CDR3 residues: CASSRFPSDSPANPNEQFF. The CDR3, as DNA: TGCGCCAGCAGTCGGTTCCCGAGCGACTCCCCCGCGAACCCCAATGAGCAGTTCTTC.

This clone has a count of ten or more. The chain employs TRBV28 and TRBJ2-2; 8 positions match TRBD1. Germline CDR1 reads MDHEN; CDR2 reads SYDVKM. The length of the CDR3 is 16 residues. Germline trimming cut 2 bases from V and 1 base from J; bases unmatched to any gene: 3. CDR3 residues: CASSLTGTGNTGELFF. CDR3 coding DNA: TGTGCCAGCAGTTTAACCGGGACAGGGAACACCGGGGAGCTGTTTTTT. Full variable domain (remainder filled in from reference TRBV28 and TRBJ2-2): DVKVTQSSRYLVKRTGEKVFLECVQDMDHENMFWYRQDPGLGLRLIYFSYDVKMKEKGDIPEGYSVSREKKERFSLILESASTNQTSMYLCASSLTGTGNTGELFFGEGSRLTVL.

By share of the sample, this clone is medium-sized. The CDR3 sequence is CASGKDRGQPQHF. Written as DNA, the CDR3 is TGTGCCAGTGGGAAGGACAGGGGTCAGCCCCAGCATTTT. The J gene is TRBJ1-5, the V gene TRBV19, with 9 bases lining up with TRBD1. Germline V gene data show CDR1 as LNHDA and CDR2 as SQIVND (reference sequence). The CDR3 sequence is 13 residues long. V lost 8 bases, J lost 6 bases, and 5 bases stayed unmatched.

This clone was counted ten times or more. V and J are TRBV7-7 and TRBJ2-7, with 10 bases matching TRBD1. This CDR3 is built from 15 residues. Germline V gives CDR1 SSHAT, CDR2 FNYEAQ (reference sequence). J gave up 2 bases and V 5 bases, and 6 bases lay outside the gene matches. In nucleotides, the CDR3 is TGTGCCAGCAGCATACGACAGGGGGCGGCCTACGAGCAGTACTTC. Its protein product is CASSIRQGAAYEQYF. Full variable domain (missing parts from reference TRBV7-7 and TRBJ2-7): GAGVSQSPRYKVTKRGQDVTLRCDPISSHATLYWYQQALGQGPEFLTYFNYEAQPDKSGLPSDRFSAERPEGSISTLTIQRTEQRDSAMYRCASSIRQGAAYEQYFGPGTRLTVT.

The chain employs TRBV30 and TRBJ1-6; no clear D. CDR1 is GTSNPN, CDR2 SVGIG, per germline (reference sequence). This CDR3 is built from 13 residues. The V gene lost 4 bases and the J gene lost 5 bases, with 9 bases spanning the gap. The CDR3 protein is CAWNRGNNSPLHF. The DNA for the CDR3 is TGTGCCTGGAATAGAGGGAATAATTCACCCCTCCACTTT. Full variable domain (outside the CDR3, taken from reference TRBV30 and TRBJ1-6): SQTIHQWPATLVQPVGSPLSLECTVEGTSNPNLYWYRQAAGRGLQLLFYSVGIGQISSEVPQNLSASRPQDRQFILSSKKLLLSDSGFYLCAWNRGNNSPLHFGNGTRLTVT.

This clone was recorded many times. J is TRBJ2-1 and V is TRBV15; D possibly corresponds to TRBD2 (6 bases). V lost 3 bases and J lost 0, with 12 bases in between. The CDR3 spans 16 residues. CDR1 and CDR2 from the germline V gene are LNHNV and YYDKDF (reference sequence). The CDR3 region has the DNA TGTGCCACCAGCAGTGGTAGGCGGGGCTCCTACAATGAGCAGTTCTTC. Translation gives CATSSGRRGSYNEQFF.

This clone was counted at least ten times. The chain combines TRBV25-1 with TRBJ1-1; the D gene is possibly TRBD1 (5 bases). This CDR3 has 11 residues. In germline, CDR1 is MGHDK, CDR2 SYGVNS. Trimming pared 4 bases from V and 8 bases from J, leaving 8 bases between. The CDR3 DNA follows: TGTGCCAGCAGTGTCTCAGGGGAAGCTTTCTTT. This gives the protein CASSVSGEAFF.

This clone was counted many times. This sequence joins TRBV5-8 and TRBJ1-2; a possible D gene is TRBD1 (6 bases). This CDR3 has 15 amino acids. The germline V gene encodes CDR1 SGHTS and CDR2 YDEGEE. V lost 3 bases, J lost 2 bases, and 14 bases lay in between. The CDR3: CASSWRQVGNYGYTF. As DNA, the CDR3 is TGTGCCAGCAGCTGGAGACAGGTGGGAAACTATGGCTACACCTTC.

This clone has ten or more counts. The chain uses TRBV18 and TRBJ2-7; 9 nucleotides line up with TRBD1. This CDR3 is 14 amino acids long. V dropped 2 bases and J dropped 5; count of bases not matched to a gene: 4. Germline CDR1 and CDR2: KGHSH and LQKENI. In nucleotides, the CDR3 is TGTGCCAGCTCACCAGCGACAGGGGGGCACGAGCAGTACTTC. Translated: CASSPATGGHEQYF.

This clone showed up many times. The chain combines TRBV5-6 with TRBJ1-1; D is unresolved. Germline V gene data show CDR1 as SGHDT and CDR2 as YYEEEE. Trimming removed 0 bases at V and 4 bases at J, with 7 bases between. CDR3 length: 13 residues. CDR3 loop: CASSLDLATEAFF. The CDR3 DNA sequence: TGTGCCAGCAGCTTGGACCTGGCCACTGAAGCTTTCTTT.

This clone was seen at least ten times. This chain uses TRBV6-1 with TRBJ2-7; D not certain. Germline assignment: CDR1 MNHNS and CDR2 SASEGT. The CDR3 runs 14 residues. Trimming took off 2 bases at V and 2 bases at J, with 10 bases between the two ends. CDR3: CASSERSGTYEQYF. The CDR3 nucleotides are TGTGCCAGCAGTGAACGTTCAGGAACCTACGAGCAGTACTTC.

This clone was counted at least ten times. This chain links TRBV5-4 with TRBJ2-5; D is perhaps TRBD2 (7 bases). Germline V lookup: CDR1 SGHNT, CDR2 YYREEE (reference sequence). The CDR3 length is 13 residues. V was clipped by 4 bases and J by 4 bases, with 11 bases between them. CDR3 sequence: CASSVGGGETQYF. Written as DNA, the CDR3 is TGTGCCAGCAGCGTAGGGGGGGGAGAGACCCAGTACTTC.

This clone was seen many times. The V and J genes are TRBV5-1 and TRBJ1-5, with a possible D match to TRBD1 (6 bases). Germline CDR1 and CDR2: SGHRS and YFSETQ. V was cut by 4 bases and J by 2 bases, with 22 bases left in between. The CDR3 covers 18 residues. The CDR3: CASSLDSNTGSGNQPQHF. DNA for the CDR3: TGCGCCAGCAGCCTGGACAGCAATACCGGTTCGGGCAATCAGCCCCAGCATTTT.

This clone was picked up many times. The V and J genes are TRBV19 and TRBJ1-4, with D maybe TRBD1 (5 bases). Germline loops: CDR1 LNHDA, CDR2 SQIVND (reference sequence). There are 15 residues in the CDR3. Trimming shortened V by 3 bases and J by 0 bases, and 8 bases separated the two germline ends. CDR3 coding DNA: TGTGCCAGTAGTATTGACAGTGCAACTAATGAAAAACTGTTTTTT. It codes for CASSIDSATNEKLFF.